The text below deals with one T cell receptor (beta chain). CDR3 size: 18 residues. Germline V gene lookup returns CDR1 SGHRS and CDR2 YFSETQ. Unmatched junction bases numbered 6, after V lost 0 bases and J lost 0 bases. All the patients suffered relapse after autologous stem cell transplantation, and brentuximab vedotin exposure differed. Classification of best responses gave complete response, partial response or progressive disease. The source of the sample is a study of PD-1 blockade in classical Hodgkin lymphoma. The method was immunoSEQ multiplex PCR; TCRdb's version includes in-frame clones alone and lacks a portion of them. The sample lists about 53,000 clones; 65% to 85% were seen once.

V usage is TRBV5-1 and J usage is TRBJ2-1; the match to TRBD2 covers 10 bases. The source of this sequence is a human donor with classical Hodgkin lymphoma. The specimen comprised peripheral blood mononuclear cells (PBMCs), sampled at baseline. CDR3 loop: CASSLDGTSESSYNEQFF. The CDR3 DNA follows: TGCGCCAGCAGCTTGGACGGGACTAGCGAAAGCTCCTACAATGAGCAGTTCTTC.